This T cell receptor beta chain was obtained from a study of metastatic and nonmetastatic thyroid tumors. Findings and caveats of the study: A significant increase in TCR beta diversity was reportedly seen in malignant thyroid tumors relative to benign nodules, in blood and tumor.

There were no patients who had received any treatment before thyroid surgery. This clone was counted between two and nine times. Its antigen is unidentified. TCRdb reprocessed the PCR reads via MiXCR. The sample lists around 64,000 clones; roughly 4% were seen once. The source of this sequence is a female donor with papillary thyroid cancer or a benign thyroid nodule (not recorded which). Some clones in this sample may be carry-over from other donors' samples. The sample comprised blood.

This CDR3 reads CASSMATTQAGTRNIQYF. Here the CDR3 DNA reads TGCGCCAGCAGCATGGCTACTACCCAAGCGGGAACCAGAAACATTCAGTACTTC. J is TRBJ2-4 and V is TRBV5-1; 7 bases fit TRBD2. Germline V gene lookup returns CDR1 SGHRS and CDR2 YFSETQ. V shed 4 bases, J shed 6 bases, and the junction held 19 bases outside the gene matches. The CDR3 totals 18 residues.